These 22 T cell receptor beta chains share one sample of origin, sequenced in a study of blood T cell repertoires in COVID-19. The data were produced by immunoSEQ multiplex PCR, yet TCRdb's version contains in-frame clones alone and is incomplete. In the table there are 200,000 or so clones, 89% of which are singletons. The specimen was PBMCs or T cells enriched from blood (not recorded which). Receptors were obtained from a middle-aged woman with acute COVID-19.

The sample holds a few counts of this clone. This CDR3 reads CASSEEGGINSPLHF. CDR3 nucleotides: TGTGCCAGCAGTGAAGAAGGGGGCATCAATTCACCCCTCCACTTT. The chain has TRBV2 and TRBJ1-6, with 7 positions matching TRBD1. This CDR3 has 15 amino acids. The J segment lost 7 bases and the V segment lost 1 base, leaving 4 bases of the junction unmatched. Germline loops: CDR1 SNHLY, CDR2 FYNNEI.

This chain links TRBV5-8 with TRBJ1-1; possible D gene TRBD1, 5 bases. Germline V lookup: CDR1 SGHTS, CDR2 YDEGEE. The CDR3 is 16 residues long. Trimming stripped 5 bases from V and 0 bases from J, with 17 bases between. The CDR3 is CASSSIQVKVNTEAFF. DNA of the CDR3: TGTGCCAGCAGTTCGATACAGGTTAAGGTGAACACTGAAGCTTTCTTT.

The chain links TRBV18 to TRBJ2-4; tentative D call: TRBD2 (5 bases). The V and J ends lost 3 bases and 1 base respectively, with 7 bases between them. Germline values: CDR1 KGHSH, CDR2 LQKENI. The CDR3 is made up of 14 amino acids. Written as DNA, the CDR3 is TGTGCCAGCTCACCGTCTAGCGCCAAAAACATTCAGTACTTC. Translating it yields CASSPSSAKNIQYF.

This clone has only one observation. The rearrangement joins TRBV10-3 to TRBJ1-5; TRBD1 matches 7 bases. This CDR3 region has 15 residues. Germline V gene lookup returns CDR1 ENHRY and CDR2 SYGVKD. Losses at the gene ends were 2 bases for V and 4 bases for J; bases not matched to a gene: 5. The CDR3: CAISEEGARNQPQHF. The CDR3 nucleotides read TGTGCCATCAGTGAGGAGGGGGCGCGAAATCAGCCCCAGCATTTT.

The chain couples TRBV5-6 to TRBJ2-5; possible D gene TRBD1, 5 bases. V lost 4 bases and J lost 5, with 12 bases in between. The CDR3 has 13 residues. Germline V gives CDR1 SGHDT, CDR2 YYEEEE. The CDR3 region is CASSAPSGETQYF. DNA for the CDR3: TGTGCCAGCAGCGCCCCCTCAGGGGAGACCCAGTACTTC.

V gene TRBV7-8 combines with J gene TRBJ1-6; D call uncertain. CDR1 and CDR2 from the germline V gene are SGHVS and FQNEAQ. This CDR3 is 15 amino acids long. V lost 5 bases, J lost 8 bases, and 16 bases lay in between. The chain's CDR3 is CASSLDGGGDSPLHF. The CDR3 DNA reads as TGTGCCAGCAGCCTGGATGGCGGAGGCGATTCACCCCTCCACTTT. The whole variable domain, remainder taken from reference TRBV7-8 and TRBJ1-6, is GAGVSQSPRYKVAKRGQDVALRCDPISGHVSLFWYQQALGQGPEFLTYFQNEAQLDKSGLPSDRFFAERPEGSVSTLKIQRTQQEDSAVYLCASSLDGGGDSPLHFGNGTRLTVT.

The chain uses TRBV27 and TRBJ1-6; tentatively, D is TRBD1 (6 bases). Germline CDR1 and CDR2: MNHEY and SMNVEV (reference sequence). The V and J ends lost 5 bases and 9 bases respectively, with 20 bases between them. CDR3 length: 16 amino acids. The CDR3 sequence: CASSPRTVGHGSPLHF. CDR3 DNA sequence: TGTGCCAGCAGTCCGAGGACAGTCGGACATGGTTCACCCCTCCACTTT.

This chain links TRBV12-3 or TRBV12-4 with TRBJ2-1; D is ambiguous. The CDR3 is 13 amino acids. Trimming took off 7 bases at V and 8 bases at J, with 15 bases between the two ends. The CDR3 DNA reads TGTGCCAGCACCTCAGGTTTAGTGGATGAGCAGTTCTTC. Its translation is CASTSGLVDEQFF.

CDR3 residues: CASSQGSGTSGNTIYF. The DNA of the CDR3 is TGCGCCAGCAGCCAAGGTTCAGGGACTTCTGGAAACACCATATATTTT. The rearrangement links TRBV4-3 to TRBJ1-3; a possible D gene is TRBD1 (5 bases). Trimming cost V 1 base and J 1 base, with 11 bases left between them. Per germline, CDR1 LGHNA and CDR2 YSLEER. The CDR3 is 16 residues long.

CDR3 protein: CATSLWDWGNWTEAFF. CDR3 in DNA: TGTGCCACCAGCCTGTGGGACTGGGGTAATTGGACTGAAGCTTTCTTT. The rearrangement links TRBV15 to TRBJ1-1; maybe TRBD1 (5 bases). V gave up 5 bases and J gave up 5 bases, with 21 bases separating them. Germline V CDR1 and CDR2: LNHNV, YYDKDF (reference sequence). CDR3 size: 16 residues.

V and J are TRBV6-5 and TRBJ2-1; 8 positions agree with TRBD2. The CDR3 has 15 residues. Per the germline V gene, CDR1 is MNHEY and CDR2 is SVGAGI. With 6 bases clipped from V and 4 bases from J, the junction kept 8 bases outside the gene matches. The CDR3 protein is CASRNAGGPYNEQFF. DNA for the CDR3: TGTGCCAGCAGAAATGCGGGGGGACCGTACAATGAGCAGTTCTTC.

This chain links TRBV7-2 with TRBJ2-7, with 10 bases lining up with TRBD1. V trimming: 4 bases; J trimming: 2 bases; junction bases outside the gene matches: 2. Germline values: CDR1 SGHTA, CDR2 FQGNSA. The CDR3 is made up of 14 amino acids. CDR3: CASSSGQGAYEQYF. In nucleotides, the CDR3 is TGTGCCAGCAGCTCCGGACAGGGGGCCTACGAGCAGTACTTC.

This CDR3 reads CASSTREGLGYEQYF. Written as DNA, the CDR3 is TGTGCCAGCAGCACCCGAGAGGGACTAGGCTACGAGCAGTACTTC. The chain has TRBV7-6 and TRBJ2-7, with 8 bases matching TRBD2. The CDR3 runs to 15 residues. Looked up from germline, CDR1 is SGHVS and CDR2 is FNYEAQ. With V trimmed by 5 bases and J by 3 bases, 9 bases remained unmatched.

The J gene is TRBJ1-5, the V gene TRBV19; TRBD1 is a possible D gene (6 bases). CDR3 size: 14 residues. CDR1 is LNHDA and CDR2 is SQIVND in the germline V gene (reference sequence). V was shortened by 5 bases and J by 4 bases, with 12 bases between the two germline ends. The CDR3 spells CASSALDRNQPQHF. In DNA form, the CDR3 reads TGTGCCAGTAGTGCCCTTGACAGGAATCAGCCCCAGCATTTT.

CDR3 in amino acids: CSVDPREGGYTF. CDR3 sequence (DNA): TGCAGCGTTGACCCCAGGGAGGGAGGCTACACCTTC. The V call is TRBV29-1, the J call TRBJ1-2; D may be TRBD1 (5 bases). Germline V CDR1 and CDR2: SQVTM, ANQGSEA. The CDR3 length is 12 residues. V was shortened by 3 bases and J by 8 bases, with 13 bases between the two germline ends.

This clone was seen a handful of times. The chain joins TRBV6-5 to TRBJ1-2; TRBD1 matches 7 bases. Germline trimming cut 2 bases from V and 7 bases from J; bases unmatched to any gene: 4. The V gene's germline CDR1 is MNHEY and CDR2 SVGAGI. The CDR3 is 13 amino acids. The CDR3: CASSYDRDLGYTF. CDR3 DNA sequence: TGTGCCAGCAGTTACGACAGGGATCTTGGCTACACCTTC.

This chain links TRBV6-2 or TRBV6-3 with TRBJ1-4, with D uncertain. This CDR3 is built from 14 residues. CDR1 and CDR2 from the germline V gene are MNHEY and SVGEGT. The V gene lost 2 bases and the J gene lost 3 bases, with 7 bases spanning the gap. This CDR3 reads CASSYRGSNEKLFF. CDR3 coding DNA: TGTGCCAGCAGTTACCGGGGTTCTAATGAAAAACTGTTTTTT.

This clone was found a few times. Mismatch with germline at one junction end may stem from a read error. V gene TRBV12-3 or TRBV12-4 combines with J gene TRBJ1-2; D is uncertain. The CDR3 sequence is 12 residues long. CDR3 loop: CASSLYGEDGHF. For the CDR3, the DNA is TGTGCCAGCAGTTTATATGGGGAGGACGGCCACTTC.

This chain joins TRBV2 and TRBJ2-7; D might be TRBD2 (6 bases). This CDR3 has 16 residues. Trimming removed 6 bases from V and 3 bases from J, with 21 bases in between. Germline CDR1 reads SNHLY; CDR2 reads FYNNEI. CDR3 sequence (DNA): TGTGCCAGCAGGGCCCTCCTGACGGGGGATATCTACGAGCAGTACTTC. This sequence encodes CASRALLTGDIYEQYF.

The chain employs TRBV2 and TRBJ2-5, with 7 bases that match TRBD1. This CDR3 comprises 15 residues. The V segment lost 7 bases and the J segment 0 bases; nucleotides outside the gene matches: 8. Germline lookup yields CDR1 SNHLY and CDR2 FYNNEI. The chain's CDR3 is CASMFGRGYQETQYF. The CDR3 DNA follows: TGTGCCAGCATGTTTGGCAGGGGGTACCAAGAGACCCAGTACTTC. Together with reference TRBV2 and TRBJ2-5, the CDR3 gives the full variable domain: EPEVTQTPSHQVTQMGQEVILRCVPISNHLYFYWYRQILGQKVEFLVSFYNNEISEKSEIFDDQFSVERPDGSNFTLKIRSTKLEDSAMYFCASMFGRGYQETQYFGPGTRLLVL.

The chain recombines TRBV5-1 with TRBJ2-1; 9 positions agree with TRBD2. This CDR3 spans 14 amino acids. Germline CDR1 SGHRS, CDR2 YFSETQ. Trimming removed 4 bases from V and 13 bases from J; junction bases left unmatched: 12. CDR3 coding DNA: TGCGCCAGCAGCGACGGACTAGCGAGCGGTATCCAGTTCTTC. This gives the protein CASSDGLASGIQFF.

The V call is TRBV5-1, the J call TRBJ2-1, with 13 bases aligning to TRBD2. V lost 1 base and J lost 8; bases outside the gene matches: 3. Germline V gene sequence: CDR1 SGHRS, CDR2 YFSETQ. CDR3 length: 15 residues. CDR3 bases: TGCGCCAGCAGCTTGACTAGCGGGAGGGTCTATGAGCAGTTCTTC. Protein product: CASSLTSGRVYEQFF. Combining the CDR3 with reference TRBV5-1 and TRBJ2-1 gives the whole variable domain KAGVTQTPRYLIKTRGQQVTLSCSPISGHRSVSWYQQTPGQGLQFLFEYFSETQRNKGNFPGRFSGRQFSNSRSEMNVSTLELGDSALYLCASSLTSGRVYEQFFGPGTRLTVL.